Listed below are T cell receptor beta chains from one sample, sequenced in a study of cytomegalovirus exposure and HLA in healthy donors. Profiled with immunoSEQ multiplex PCR; TCRdb holds only in-frame clones, not every one. The table includes over 150,000 clones, over 60% detected once. The sample comprised PBMCs. All receptors derive from a woman in her 40s in good health and CMV-seronegative. CDR3s include the opening cysteine and the closing phenylalanine or tryptophan. A D gene is named only where the DNA matches it firmly. Clone size is not always given. Where it is, it says once, few, many or a class for expanded clones.

-	-	TRBV7-9	TRBJ1-2	TGTGCCAGCAGCCTCGCAGGTCCCGGCTATGGCTACACCTTC	CASSLAGPGYGYTF
-	TRBD2	TRBV7-9	TRBJ2-1	TGTGCCAGCAGCTTAACTAGCGGGACCTTCTATGAGCAGTTCTTC	CASSLTSGTFYEQFF
-	-	TRBV4-2	TRBJ2-1	TGTGCCAGCAGCCAAGTTTGGACGCCTGGGGCGCCAAGCTCCTACAATGAGCAGTTCTTC	CASSQVWTPGAPSSYNEQFF
-	TRBD2	TRBV11-3	TRBJ2-5	TGTGCCAGCAATCAGCGGGAGACAGAGACCCAGTACTTC	CASNQRETETQYF
-	TRBD1	TRBV28	TRBJ1-6	TGTGCCAGCAGGGGTGGGACAGGGGATTCACCCCTCCACTTT	CASRGGTGDSPLHF
-	TRBD2	TRBV23-1	TRBJ2-1	TGCGCCAGCAACTTATACGGACTAGCGGGAAAGTCCTACAATGAGCAGTTCTTC	CASNLYGLAGKSYNEQFF
-	-	TRBV29-1	TRBJ1-2	TGCAGCGTTGAATCCAGGGTGGATGGCTACACCTTC	CSVESRVDGYTF
-	-	TRBV25-1	TRBJ1-2	TGTGCCAGCAGTGGAGCTAACTATGGCTACACCTTC	CASSGANYGYTF
-	TRBD2	TRBV11-3	TRBJ2-3	TGTGCCAGCAGCTTCCGACTAGCGGGGGGGATACCAGATACGCAGTATTTT	CASSFRLAGGIPDTQYF
-	-	TRBV7-2	TRBJ1-1	TGTGCCAGCAGCTTCCCTGGGGGGGGGACTGAAGCTTTCTTT	CASSFPGGGTEAFF
once	-	TRBV6-4	TRBJ1-2	TGTGCCAGCAGTGACTCGGCAGGGATCCATGGCTACACCTTC	CASSDSAGIHGYTF
few	-	TRBV27	TRBJ1-6	TGTGCCAGCAGTCTAAGTCGAGGGTCCTATAATTCACCCCTCCACTTT	CASSLSRGSYNSPLHF
-	-	TRBV9	TRBJ1-6	TGTGCCAGCAGCCCGGATTTTCAGGGGTCCCATTATTCACCCCTCCACTTT	CASSPDFQGSHYSPLHF
-	-	TRBV4-1	TRBJ2-1	TGCGCCAGCAGCCAAGATCCCCTTGGAGGGGGGGGTTCCTACAATGAGCAGTTCTTC	CASSQDPLGGGGSYNEQFF
-	TRBD1	TRBV19	TRBJ1-5	TGTGCCAGTAGCAGGGGGGACAACACTTTACGGGATCAGCCCCAGCATTTT	CASSRGDNTLRDQPQHF